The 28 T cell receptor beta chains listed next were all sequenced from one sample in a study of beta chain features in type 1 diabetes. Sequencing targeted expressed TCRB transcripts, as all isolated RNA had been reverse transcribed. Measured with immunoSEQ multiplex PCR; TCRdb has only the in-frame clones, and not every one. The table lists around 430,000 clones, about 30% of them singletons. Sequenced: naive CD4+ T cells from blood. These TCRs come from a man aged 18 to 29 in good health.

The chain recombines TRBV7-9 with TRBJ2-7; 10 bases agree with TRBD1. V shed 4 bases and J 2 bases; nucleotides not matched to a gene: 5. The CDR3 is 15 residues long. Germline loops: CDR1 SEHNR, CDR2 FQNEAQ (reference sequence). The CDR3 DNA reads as TGTGCCAGCAGCTACGGGACAGGGGAACCCTACGAGCAGTACTTC. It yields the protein CASSYGTGEPYEQYF.

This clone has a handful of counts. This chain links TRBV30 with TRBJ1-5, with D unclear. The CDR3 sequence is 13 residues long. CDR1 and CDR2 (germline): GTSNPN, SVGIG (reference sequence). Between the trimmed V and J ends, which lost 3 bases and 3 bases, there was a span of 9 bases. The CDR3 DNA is TGTGCCTGGAGGGAGGGATACAATCAGCCCCAGCATTTT. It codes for CAWREGYNQPQHF.

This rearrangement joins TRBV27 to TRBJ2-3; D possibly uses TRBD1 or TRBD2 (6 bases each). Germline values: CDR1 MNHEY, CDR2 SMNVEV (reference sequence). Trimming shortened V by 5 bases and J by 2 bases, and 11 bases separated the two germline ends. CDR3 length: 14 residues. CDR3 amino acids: CASSRGRFTDTQYF. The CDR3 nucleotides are TGTGCCAGCAGTAGGGGGAGGTTCACAGATACGCAGTATTTT.

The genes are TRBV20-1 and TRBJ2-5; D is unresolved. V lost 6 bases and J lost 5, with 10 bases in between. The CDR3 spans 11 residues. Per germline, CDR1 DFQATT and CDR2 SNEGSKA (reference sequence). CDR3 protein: CSAGVRETQYF. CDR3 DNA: TGCAGTGCCGGCGTGAGGGAGACCCAGTACTTC.

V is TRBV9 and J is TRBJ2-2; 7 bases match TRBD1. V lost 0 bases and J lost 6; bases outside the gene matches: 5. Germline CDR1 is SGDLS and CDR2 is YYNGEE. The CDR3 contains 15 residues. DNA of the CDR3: TGTGCCAGCAGCGTAGCGTTACAGGGGCCCGGGGAGCTGTTTTTT. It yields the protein CASSVALQGPGELFF.

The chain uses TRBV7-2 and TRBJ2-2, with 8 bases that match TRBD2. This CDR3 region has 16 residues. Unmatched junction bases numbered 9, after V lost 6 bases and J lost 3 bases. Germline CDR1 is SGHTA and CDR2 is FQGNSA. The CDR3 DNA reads TGTGCCAGCAGGCCGCGGGCGGGAGGAGACACCGGGGAGCTGTTTTTT. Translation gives CASRPRAGGDTGELFF. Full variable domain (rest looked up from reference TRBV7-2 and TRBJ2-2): GAGVSQSPSNKVTEKGKDVELRCDPISGHTALYWYRQSLGQGLEFLIYFQGNSAPDKSGLPSDRFSAERTGGSVSTLTIQRTQQEDSAVYLCASRPRAGGDTGELFFGEGSRLTVL.

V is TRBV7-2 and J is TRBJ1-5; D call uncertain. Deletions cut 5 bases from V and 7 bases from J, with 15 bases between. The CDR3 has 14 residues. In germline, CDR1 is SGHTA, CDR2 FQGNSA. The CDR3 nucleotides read TGTGCCAGCAGCCTCAACAACCCCGCCCAGCCCCAGCATTTT. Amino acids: CASSLNNPAQPQHF. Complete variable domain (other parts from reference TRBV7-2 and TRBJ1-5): GAGVSQSPSNKVTEKGKDVELRCDPISGHTALYWYRQSLGQGLEFLIYFQGNSAPDKSGLPSDRFSAERTGGSVSTLTIQRTQQEDSAVYLCASSLNNPAQPQHFGDGTRLSIL.

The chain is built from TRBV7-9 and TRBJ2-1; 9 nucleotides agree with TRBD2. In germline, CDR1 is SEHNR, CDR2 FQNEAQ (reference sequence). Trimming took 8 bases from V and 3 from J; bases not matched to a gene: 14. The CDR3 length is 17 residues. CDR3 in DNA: TGTGCCAGCCGCCTCGCTAGCGGGAACAGCATCTACAATGAGCAGTTCTTC. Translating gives CASRLASGNSIYNEQFF.

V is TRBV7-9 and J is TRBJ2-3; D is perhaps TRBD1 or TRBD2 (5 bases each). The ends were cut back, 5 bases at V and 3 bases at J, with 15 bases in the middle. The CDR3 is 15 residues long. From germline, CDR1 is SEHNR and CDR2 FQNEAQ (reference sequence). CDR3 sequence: CASSPGASLTDTQYF. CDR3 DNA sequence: TGTGCCAGCAGCCCTGGGGCTAGCTTGACAGATACGCAGTATTTT.

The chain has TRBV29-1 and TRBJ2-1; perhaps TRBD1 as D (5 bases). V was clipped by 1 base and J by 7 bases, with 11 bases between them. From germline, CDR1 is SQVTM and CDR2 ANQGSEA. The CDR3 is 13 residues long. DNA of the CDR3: TGCAGCGTTGAAGGCAGGGTTTGGAATGAGCAGTTCTTC. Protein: CSVEGRVWNEQFF.

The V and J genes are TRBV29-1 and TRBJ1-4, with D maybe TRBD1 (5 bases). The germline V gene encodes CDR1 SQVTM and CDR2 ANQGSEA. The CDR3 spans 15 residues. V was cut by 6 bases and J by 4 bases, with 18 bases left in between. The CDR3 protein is CSVSGFRANNEKLFF. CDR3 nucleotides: TGCAGCGTGAGCGGGTTCAGGGCGAATAATGAAAAACTGTTTTTT.

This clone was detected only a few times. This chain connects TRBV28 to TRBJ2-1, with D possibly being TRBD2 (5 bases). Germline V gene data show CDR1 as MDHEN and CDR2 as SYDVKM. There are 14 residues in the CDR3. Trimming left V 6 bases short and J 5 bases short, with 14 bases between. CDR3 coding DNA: TGTGCCAGCAGCCAAAGGACTGCGCACAATGAGCAGTTCTTC. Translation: CASSQRTAHNEQFF.

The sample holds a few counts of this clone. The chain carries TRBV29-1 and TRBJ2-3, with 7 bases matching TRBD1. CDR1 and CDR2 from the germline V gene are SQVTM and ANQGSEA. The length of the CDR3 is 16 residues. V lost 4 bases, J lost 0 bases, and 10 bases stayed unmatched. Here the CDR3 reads CSVGAIGDRSTDTQYF. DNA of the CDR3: TGCAGCGTTGGGGCAATAGGGGACAGAAGCACAGATACGCAGTATTTT.

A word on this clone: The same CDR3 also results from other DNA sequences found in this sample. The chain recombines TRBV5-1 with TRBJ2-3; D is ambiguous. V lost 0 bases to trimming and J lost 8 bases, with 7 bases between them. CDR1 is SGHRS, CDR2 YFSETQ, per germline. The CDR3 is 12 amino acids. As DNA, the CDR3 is TGCGCCAGCAGCTTGGAGGGCGGTACGCAGTATTTT. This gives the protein CASSLEGGTQYF.

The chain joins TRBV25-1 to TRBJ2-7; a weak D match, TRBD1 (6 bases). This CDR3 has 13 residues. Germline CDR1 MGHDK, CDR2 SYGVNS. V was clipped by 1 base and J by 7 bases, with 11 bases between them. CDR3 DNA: TGTGCCAGCAGTGAATGGGAACAGGGTGAGCAGTACTTC. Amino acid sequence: CASSEWEQGEQYF.

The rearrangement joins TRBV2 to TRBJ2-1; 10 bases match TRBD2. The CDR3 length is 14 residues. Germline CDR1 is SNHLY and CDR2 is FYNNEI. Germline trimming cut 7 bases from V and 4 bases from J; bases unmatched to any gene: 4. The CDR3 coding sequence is TGTGCCAGCACCCTAGCGGGAGTATACAATGAGCAGTTCTTC. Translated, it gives CASTLAGVYNEQFF.

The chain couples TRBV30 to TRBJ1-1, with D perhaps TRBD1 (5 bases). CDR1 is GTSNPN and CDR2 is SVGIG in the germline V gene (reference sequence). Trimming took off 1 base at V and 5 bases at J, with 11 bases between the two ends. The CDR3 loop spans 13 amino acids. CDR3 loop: CAWSGSGPTEAFF. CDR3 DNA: TGTGCCTGGAGTGGGTCGGGGCCGACTGAAGCTTTCTTT. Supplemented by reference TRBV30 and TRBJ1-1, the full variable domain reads SQTIHQWPATLVQPVGSPLSLECTVEGTSNPNLYWYRQAAGRGLQLLFYSVGIGQISSEVPQNLSASRPQDRQFILSSKKLLLSDSGFYLCAWSGSGPTEAFFGQGTRLTVV.

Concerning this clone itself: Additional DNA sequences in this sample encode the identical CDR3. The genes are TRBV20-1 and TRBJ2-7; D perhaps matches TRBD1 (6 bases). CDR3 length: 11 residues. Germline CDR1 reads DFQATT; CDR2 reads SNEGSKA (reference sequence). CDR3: CSARGSYEQYF. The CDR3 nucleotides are TGCAGCGCGAGGGGGAGCTACGAGCAGTACTTC.

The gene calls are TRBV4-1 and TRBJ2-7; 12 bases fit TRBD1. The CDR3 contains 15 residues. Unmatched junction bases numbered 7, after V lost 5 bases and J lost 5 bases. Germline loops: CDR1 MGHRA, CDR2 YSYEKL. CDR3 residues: CASSDRGQGAHEQYF. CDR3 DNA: TGCGCCAGCAGCGATAGGGGACAGGGGGCCCACGAGCAGTACTTC.

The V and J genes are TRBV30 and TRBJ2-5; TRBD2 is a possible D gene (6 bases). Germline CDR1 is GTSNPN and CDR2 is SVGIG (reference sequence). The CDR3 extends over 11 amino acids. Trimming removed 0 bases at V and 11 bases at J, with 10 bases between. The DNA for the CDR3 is TGTGCCTGGAGTGTACGGGACTCACAGTACTTC. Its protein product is CAWSVRDSQYF. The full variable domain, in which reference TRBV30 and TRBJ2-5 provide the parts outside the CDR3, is SQTIHQWPATLVQPVGSPLSLECTVEGTSNPNLYWYRQAAGRGLQLLFYSVGIGQISSEVPQNLSASRPQDRQFILSSKKLLLSDSGFYLCAWSVRDSQYFGPGTRLLVL.

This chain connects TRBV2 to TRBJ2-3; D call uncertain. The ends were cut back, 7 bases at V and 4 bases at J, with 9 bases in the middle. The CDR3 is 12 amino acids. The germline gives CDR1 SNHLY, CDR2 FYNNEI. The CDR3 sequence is CASTKMSDTQYF. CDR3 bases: TGTGCCAGCACAAAAATGTCAGATACGCAGTATTTT.

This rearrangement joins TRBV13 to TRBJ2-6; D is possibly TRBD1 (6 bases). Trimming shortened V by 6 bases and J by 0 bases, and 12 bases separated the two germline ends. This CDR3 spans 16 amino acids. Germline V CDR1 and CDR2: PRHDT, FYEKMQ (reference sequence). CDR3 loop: CASRIQGLSGANVLTF. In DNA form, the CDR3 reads TGTGCCAGCAGGATACAGGGCCTCTCTGGGGCCAACGTCCTGACTTTC.

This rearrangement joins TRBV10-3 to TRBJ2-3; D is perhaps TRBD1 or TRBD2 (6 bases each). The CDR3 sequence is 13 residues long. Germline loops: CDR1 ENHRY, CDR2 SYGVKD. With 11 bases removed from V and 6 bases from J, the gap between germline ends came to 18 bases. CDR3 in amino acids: CAYGGQTPDTQYF. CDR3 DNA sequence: TGTGCCTACGGGGGACAAACCCCCGATACGCAGTATTTT.

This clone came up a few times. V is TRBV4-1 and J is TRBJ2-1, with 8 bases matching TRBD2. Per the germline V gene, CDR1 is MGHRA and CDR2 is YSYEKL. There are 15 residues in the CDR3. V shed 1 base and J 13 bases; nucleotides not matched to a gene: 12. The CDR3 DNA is TGCGCCAGCAGCCAAGTTGAGCGGGAGAGGACCCCCCAGTTCTTC. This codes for CASSQVERERTPQFF.

CDR3 nucleotide sequence: TGTGCCAGCAGCTTGGACCTGGTTGGGACCCAGTACTTC. Translation gives CASSLDLVGTQYF. The J gene is TRBJ2-5, the V gene TRBV7-8; D unresolved. CDR1 SGHVS and CDR2 FQNEAQ come from the germline V gene. The CDR3 has 13 residues. With 3 bases removed from V and 7 bases from J, the gap between germline ends came to 12 bases. Full variable domain (remainder filled in from reference TRBV7-8 and TRBJ2-5): GAGVSQSPRYKVAKRGQDVALRCDPISGHVSLFWYQQALGQGPEFLTYFQNEAQLDKSGLPSDRFFAERPEGSVSTLKIQRTQQEDSAVYLCASSLDLVGTQYFGPGTRLLVL.

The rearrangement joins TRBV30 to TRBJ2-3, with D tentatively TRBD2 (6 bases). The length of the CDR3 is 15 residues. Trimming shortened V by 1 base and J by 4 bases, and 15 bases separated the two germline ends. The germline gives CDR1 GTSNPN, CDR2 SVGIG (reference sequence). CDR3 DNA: TGTGCCTGGAGTGCTGCCCCGGAGGGCCCAGATACGCAGTATTTT. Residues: CAWSAAPEGPDTQYF.

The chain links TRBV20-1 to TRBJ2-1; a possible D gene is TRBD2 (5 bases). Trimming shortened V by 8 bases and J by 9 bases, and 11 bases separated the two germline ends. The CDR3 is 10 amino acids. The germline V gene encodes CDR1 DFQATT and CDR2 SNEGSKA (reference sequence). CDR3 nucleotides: TGCAGTACCAAGCGGACTGAGCAGTTCTTC. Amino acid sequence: CSTKRTEQFF.

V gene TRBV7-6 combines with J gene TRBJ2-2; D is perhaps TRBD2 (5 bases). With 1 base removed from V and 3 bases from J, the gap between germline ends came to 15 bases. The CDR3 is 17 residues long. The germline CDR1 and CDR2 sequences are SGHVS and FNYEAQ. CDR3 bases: TGTGCCAGCAGCTTAGATTGGGCCAGCGGTTACACCGGGGAGCTGTTTTTT. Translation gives CASSLDWASGYTGELFF.